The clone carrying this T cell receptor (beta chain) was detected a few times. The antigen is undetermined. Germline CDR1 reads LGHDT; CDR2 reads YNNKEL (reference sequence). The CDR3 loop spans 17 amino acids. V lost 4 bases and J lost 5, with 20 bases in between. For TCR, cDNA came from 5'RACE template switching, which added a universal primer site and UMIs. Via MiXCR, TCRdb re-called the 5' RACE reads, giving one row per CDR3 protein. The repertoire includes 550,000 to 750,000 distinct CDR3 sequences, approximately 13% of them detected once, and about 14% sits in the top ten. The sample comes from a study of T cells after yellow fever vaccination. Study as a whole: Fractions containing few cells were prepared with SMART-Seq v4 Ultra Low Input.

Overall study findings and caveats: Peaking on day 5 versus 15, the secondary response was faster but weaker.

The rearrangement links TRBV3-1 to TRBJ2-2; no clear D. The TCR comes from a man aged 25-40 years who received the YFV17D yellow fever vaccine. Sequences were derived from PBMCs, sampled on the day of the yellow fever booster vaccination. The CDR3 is CASSPRAPGVGTGELFF. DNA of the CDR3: TGTGCCAGCAGCCCGCGTGCACCGGGCGTCGGTACCGGGGAGCTGTTTTTT.